A single sample is the source of the 10 T cell receptor beta chains below, sequenced in a study of blood T cell repertoires in COVID-19. Method: immunoSEQ multiplex PCR; TCRdb's copy keeps in-frame clones and lacks some. The table lists under 250,000 clones, 80% to 90% of them singletons. Specimen: peripheral blood. The receptors derive from a man aged 45-65 years who had recovered from COVID-19.

This chain uses TRBV2 with TRBJ1-2; D gene ambiguous. This CDR3 comprises 13 residues. V was cut by 4 bases and J by 8 bases, with 14 bases left in between. CDR1 SNHLY and CDR2 FYNNEI come from the germline V gene. The CDR3 protein is CASSVPSPLGYTF. CDR3 in DNA: TGTGCCAGCAGTGTCCCCTCGCCACTAGGCTACACCTTC.

V is TRBV7-8 and J is TRBJ1-6, with D tentatively TRBD1 (5 bases). Germline V gene sequence: CDR1 SGHVS, CDR2 FQNEAQ. V lost 2 bases, J lost 0 bases, and 11 bases lay in between. This CDR3 contains 17 residues. In DNA form, the CDR3 reads TGTGCCAGCAGCTTAAGGGGCCAGGGCTCCTATAATTCACCCCTCCACTTT. It yields the protein CASSLRGQGSYNSPLHF.

V is TRBV28 and J is TRBJ2-3, with 12 bases matching TRBD2. This CDR3 spans 19 amino acids. CDR1 MDHEN and CDR2 SYDVKM come from the germline V gene. V trimming: 5 bases; J trimming: 5 bases; junction bases outside the gene matches: 17. CDR3 coding DNA: TGTGCCAGCAGTACCCGATGGGCTAGCGGGAGGGCCGTGGGAGATACGCAGTATTTT. Its translation is CASSTRWASGRAVGDTQYF.

The rearrangement uses TRBV12-3 or TRBV12-4 and TRBJ2-7, with TRBD2 identical over 8 bases. The J segment lost 4 bases and the V segment lost 10 bases, leaving 9 bases of the junction unmatched. The CDR3 covers 13 residues. The DNA for the CDR3 is TGTGCCATCGGGGGGGGGCAAAGGTACGAGCAGTACTTC. Translated, it gives CAIGGGQRYEQYF.

This rearrangement joins TRBV2 to TRBJ1-1; D is ambiguous. Germline loops: CDR1 SNHLY, CDR2 FYNNEI. The CDR3 has 12 amino acids. The germline V and J ends were trimmed by 5 bases and 5 bases, with 9 bases remaining between them. CDR3 in DNA: TGTGCCAGCAGTCCACTTGAAACTGAAGCTTTCTTT. Amino acids: CASSPLETEAFF.

The DNA for the CDR3 is TGTGCCAGCAGCCAAGTCGTAGCTGGAAACACCATATATTTT. Translated: CASSQVVAGNTIYF. The V and J genes are TRBV3-1 (or the pseudogene TRBV3-2) and TRBJ1-3; D is ambiguous. Trimming left V 1 base short and J 2 bases short, with 6 bases between. CDR1 and CDR2 from the germline V gene are LGHDT and YNNKEL (reference sequence). The CDR3 spans 14 residues.

The J gene is TRBJ2-3, the V gene TRBV5-4; 7 positions match TRBD2. V gave up 2 bases and J gave up 4 bases; unmatched junction bases: 10. The germline V gene encodes CDR1 SGHNT and CDR2 YYREEE (reference sequence). CDR3 length equals 16 residues. The CDR3 DNA reads as TGTGCCAGCAGCTTAAAGACTAGCTCGAGGTCAGATACGCAGTATTTT. Its protein product is CASSLKTSSRSDTQYF.

The chain is built from TRBV15 and TRBJ2-1; no clear D. The CDR3 loop spans 19 amino acids. Trimming shortened V by 0 bases and J by 5 bases, and 23 bases separated the two germline ends. The germline V gene has CDR1 LNHNV and CDR2 YYDKDF (reference sequence). The CDR3 sequence: CATSRDIEAVMMLDNEQFF. The DNA for the CDR3 is TGTGCCACCAGCAGAGATATTGAGGCAGTTATGATGCTTGACAATGAGCAGTTCTTC.

In its sample, this clone was seen once. This chain uses TRBV5-5 with TRBJ1-4, with 7 positions matching TRBD1. Per germline, CDR1 SGHKS and CDR2 YYEKEE (reference sequence). Trimming took 4 bases from V and 7 from J; bases not matched to a gene: 7. This CDR3 is built from 14 residues. The CDR3 loop is CASSLGTVGEKLFF. The CDR3 DNA is TGTGCCAGCAGCCTGGGGACAGTGGGTGAAAAACTGTTTTTT.

The chain uses TRBV5-3 and TRBJ2-7; D possibly corresponds to TRBD1 (5 bases). TRBV5-3 is flagged as an ORF with uncertain function. This CDR3 spans 12 amino acids. V gave up 5 bases and J gave up 3 bases, with 9 bases separating them. The CDR3 nucleotides are TGTGCCAGAAGTCAGGGAAACTACGAGCAGTACTTC. Translating gives CARSQGNYEQYF.